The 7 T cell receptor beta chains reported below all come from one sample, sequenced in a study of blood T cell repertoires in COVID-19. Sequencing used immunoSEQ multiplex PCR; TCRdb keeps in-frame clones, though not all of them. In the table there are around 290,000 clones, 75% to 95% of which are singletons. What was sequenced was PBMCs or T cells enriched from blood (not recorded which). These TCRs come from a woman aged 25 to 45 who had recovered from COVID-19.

This CDR3 reads CASSLGQIPYEQYF. CDR3 DNA: TGCGCCAGCAGCTTGGGACAGATTCCCTACGAGCAGTACTTC. The chain recombines TRBV5-1 with TRBJ2-7, with D maybe TRBD1 (5 bases). The V end lost 0 bases, the J end lost 2 bases, and 9 bases lay between the germline ends. The CDR3 length is 14 residues. From germline, CDR1 is SGHRS and CDR2 YFSETQ.

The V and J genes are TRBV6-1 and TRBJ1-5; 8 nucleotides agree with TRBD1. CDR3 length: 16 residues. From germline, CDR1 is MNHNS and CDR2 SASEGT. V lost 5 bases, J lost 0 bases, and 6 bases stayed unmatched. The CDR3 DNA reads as TGTGCCAGCAGTAAAGGGACAGGCAATAGCAATCAGCCCCAGCATTTT. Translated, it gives CASSKGTGNSNQPQHF.

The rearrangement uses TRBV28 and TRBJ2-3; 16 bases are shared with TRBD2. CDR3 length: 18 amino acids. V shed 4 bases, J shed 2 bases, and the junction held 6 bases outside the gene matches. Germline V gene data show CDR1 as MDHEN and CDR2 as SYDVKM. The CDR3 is CASSWGTSGRGFTDTQYF. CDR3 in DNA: TGTGCCAGCAGTTGGGGGACTAGCGGGAGGGGGTTCACAGATACGCAGTATTTT.

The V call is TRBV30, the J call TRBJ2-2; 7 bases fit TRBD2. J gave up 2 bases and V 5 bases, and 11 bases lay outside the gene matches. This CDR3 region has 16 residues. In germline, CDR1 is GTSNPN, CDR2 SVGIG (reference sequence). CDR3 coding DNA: TGTGCCTGGGGTAAACAACCGGGACTAAACACCGGGGAGCTGTTTTTT. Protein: CAWGKQPGLNTGELFF.

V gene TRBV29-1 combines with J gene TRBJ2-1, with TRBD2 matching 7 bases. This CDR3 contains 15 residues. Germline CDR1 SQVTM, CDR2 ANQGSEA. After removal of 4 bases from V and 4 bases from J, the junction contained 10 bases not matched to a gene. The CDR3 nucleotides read TGCAGCGTTGTAGGCCGCAGCGGGAATTACAATGAGCAGTTCTTC. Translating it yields CSVVGRSGNYNEQFF.

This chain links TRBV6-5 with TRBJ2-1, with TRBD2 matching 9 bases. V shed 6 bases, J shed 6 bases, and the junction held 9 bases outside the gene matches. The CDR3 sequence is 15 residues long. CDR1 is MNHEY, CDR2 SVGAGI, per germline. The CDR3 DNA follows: TGTGCCAGCAGGCCTAAAGCGGGAGGATTCAATGAGCAGTTCTTC. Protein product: CASRPKAGGFNEQFF.

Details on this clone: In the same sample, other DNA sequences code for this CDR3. The CDR3, as DNA: TGTGCCAGCTCTCTCCAAGGGGGCACTGAAGCTTTCTTT. Residues: CASSLQGGTEAFF. V is TRBV12-3 or TRBV12-4 and J is TRBJ1-1, with TRBD1 as a possible D gene (6 bases). V was cut by 8 bases and J by 4 bases, with 14 bases left in between. The CDR3 totals 13 residues.